This record covers a single TCR beta chain. In the authors' workflow: Researchers report that nucleated cell counts were estimated from reference gene primer amplification. Profiled with immunoSEQ multiplex PCR; TCRdb holds only in-frame clones, not every one. The V and J calls and the clone size are those of that table, but D and trimming were determined from the DNA. Of hundreds of thousands of clones in the sample, around 88% were seen once. This sample stems from a study of blood T cell repertoires in COVID-19. Allocation to cohorts depended on clinical history reported by the participants. Recovery meant two consecutive negative NP/OP PCR tests, professional clearance, or resolved symptoms. Between the trimmed V and J ends, which lost 7 bases and 0 bases, there was a span of 3 bases. The germline V gene has CDR1 KGHDR and CDR2 SFDVKD. The CDR3 runs 13 residues.

Sequencing was done on a sample of PBMCs or T cells enriched from blood (not recorded which). This TCR was sampled from a woman between 35 and 50 years old who had recovered from COVID-19. The chain is built from TRBV24-1 and TRBJ2-6; the D is unclear. In DNA, the CDR3 is TGTGCCACCAGCAACTCTGGGGCCAACGTCCTGACTTTC. It is translated as CATSNSGANVLTF.